This entry concerns a single TCR beta chain. Clones were sequenced by immunoSEQ multiplex PCR, and TCRdb holds only the in-frame ones, with some missing. The table shows approximately 360,000 clones, with 88% occurring only once. Participants had their cohort set by participant-reported clinical history. These data belong to a study of blood T cell repertoires in COVID-19. The CDR3 runs to 16 residues. V lost 3 bases to trimming and J lost 4 bases; unmatched junction nucleotides: 9. Germline assignment: CDR1 KGHSH and CDR2 LQKENI. This chain connects TRBV18 to TRBJ2-5; 9 nucleotides match TRBD1. The origin of this receptor is a woman in her thirties with acute COVID-19. Sequenced sample: PBMCs or T cells enriched from blood (not recorded which). CDR3 DNA sequence: TGTGCCAGCTCACCCACACGACGGACAGGGGTAGAGACCCAGTACTTC. Its protein product is CASSPTRRTGVETQYF.